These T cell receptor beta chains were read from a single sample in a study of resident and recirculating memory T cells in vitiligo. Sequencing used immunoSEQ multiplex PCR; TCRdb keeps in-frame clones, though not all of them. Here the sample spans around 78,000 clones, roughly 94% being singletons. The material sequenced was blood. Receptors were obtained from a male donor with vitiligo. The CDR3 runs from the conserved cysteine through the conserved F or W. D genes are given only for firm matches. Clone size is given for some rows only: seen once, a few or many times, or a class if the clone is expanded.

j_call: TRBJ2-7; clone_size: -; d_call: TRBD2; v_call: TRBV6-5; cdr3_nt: TGTGCCAGCAATCTGGGGGGGGCCTACGAGCAGTACTTC; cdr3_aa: CASNLGGAYEQYF
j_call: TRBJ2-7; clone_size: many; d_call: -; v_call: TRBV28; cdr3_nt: TGTGCCAGCAACAGGGACACCTACGAGCAGTACTTC; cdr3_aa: CASNRDTYEQYF
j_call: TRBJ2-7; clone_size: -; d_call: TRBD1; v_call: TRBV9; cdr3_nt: TGTGCCAGCAGCGTAGCGGGACAGGGGCCCCTCGCCGAGCAGTACTTC; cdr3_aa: CASSVAGQGPLAEQYF
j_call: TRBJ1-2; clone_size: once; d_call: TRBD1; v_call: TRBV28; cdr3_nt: TGTGCCAGCAGTTCGACAGGGTCCTATGGCTACACCTTC; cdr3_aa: CASSSTGSYGYTF
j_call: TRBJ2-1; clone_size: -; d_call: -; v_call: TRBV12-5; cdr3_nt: TGTGCTAGTGGTTTTTCTCGCTCCTACAATGAGCAGTTCTTC; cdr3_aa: CASGFSRSYNEQFF
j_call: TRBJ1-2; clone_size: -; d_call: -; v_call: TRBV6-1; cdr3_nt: TGTGCCAGCAGTGATTCGGCAGGCTATGGCTACACCTTC; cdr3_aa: CASSDSAGYGYTF
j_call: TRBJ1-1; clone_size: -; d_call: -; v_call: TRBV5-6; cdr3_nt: TGTGCCAGCAGCTTCTCGCTAGCGGGTACTGAAGCTTTCTTT; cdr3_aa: CASSFSLAGTEAFF
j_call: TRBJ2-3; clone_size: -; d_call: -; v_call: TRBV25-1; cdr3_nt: TGTGCCAGCAGGGCCGCAGATACGCAGTATTTT; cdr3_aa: CASRAADTQYF
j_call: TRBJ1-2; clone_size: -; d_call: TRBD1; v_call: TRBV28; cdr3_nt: TGTGCCACCGCAATGGGGGACAGATACTATGGCTACACCTTC; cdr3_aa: CATAMGDRYYGYTF
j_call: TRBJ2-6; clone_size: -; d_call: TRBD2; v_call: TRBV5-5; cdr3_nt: TGTGCCAGCAGCTACGCGGGGGTGGCTGGGGCCAACGTCCTGACTTTC; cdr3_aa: CASSYAGVAGANVLTF
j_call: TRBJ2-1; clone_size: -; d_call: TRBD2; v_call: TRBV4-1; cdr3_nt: TGCGCCAGCAGCTCCGGTAGCGGGAGGACTTACAATGAGCAGTTCTTC; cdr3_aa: CASSSGSGRTYNEQFF
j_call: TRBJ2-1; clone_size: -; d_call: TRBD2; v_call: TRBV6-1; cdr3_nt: TGTGCCAGCAGTGGTGAAGCGGGAGGGTACAATGAGCAGTTCTTC; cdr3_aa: CASSGEAGGYNEQFF
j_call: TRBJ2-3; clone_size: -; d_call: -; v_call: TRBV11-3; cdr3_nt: TGTGCCAGCGAGGACCTTAGGGGAAATACGCAGTATTTT; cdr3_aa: CASEDLRGNTQYF
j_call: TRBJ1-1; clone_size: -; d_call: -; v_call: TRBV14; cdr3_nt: TGTGCCAGCAGCGACCAGGGGAACACTGAAGCTTTCTTT; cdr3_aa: CASSDQGNTEAFF
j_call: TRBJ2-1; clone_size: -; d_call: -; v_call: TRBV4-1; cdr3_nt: TGCGCCAGCAGTCCCGATAGCTTCACGGGGAGTGAGCAGTTCTTC; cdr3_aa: CASSPDSFTGSEQFF
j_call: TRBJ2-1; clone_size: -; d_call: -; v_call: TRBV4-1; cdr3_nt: TGCGCCAGCAGCCGATATAGTGCGCTCGTCAATGAGCAGTTCTTC; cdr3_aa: CASSRYSALVNEQFF
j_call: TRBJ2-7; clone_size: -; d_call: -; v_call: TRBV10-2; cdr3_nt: TGCGCCAGCTTTAGTGGTCTAGGCGAGCAGTACTTC; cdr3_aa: CASFSGLGEQYF
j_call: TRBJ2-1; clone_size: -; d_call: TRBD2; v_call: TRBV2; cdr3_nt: TGTGCCAGCAGTGGTCCACTAGCGGGAGGAAGTGAGCAGTTCTTC; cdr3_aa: CASSGPLAGGSEQFF
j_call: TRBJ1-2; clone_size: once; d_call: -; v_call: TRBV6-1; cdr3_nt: TGTGCCGGCGAGGGAGGGTGGAGAACTAACTATGGCTACACCTTC; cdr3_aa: CAGEGGWRTNYGYTF
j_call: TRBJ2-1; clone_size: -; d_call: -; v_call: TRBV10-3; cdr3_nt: TGTGCCATCAGTGACTCACGGGGGACAGCCTACAATGAGCAGTTCTTC; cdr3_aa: CAISDSRGTAYNEQFF
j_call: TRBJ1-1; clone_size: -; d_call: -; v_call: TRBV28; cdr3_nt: TGTGCCAGCAGTTTTTATCAGCGGTGGAACACTGAAGCTTTCTTT; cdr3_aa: CASSFYQRWNTEAFF
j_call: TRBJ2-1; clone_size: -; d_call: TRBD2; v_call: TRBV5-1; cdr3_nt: TGCGCCAGCAGCTTGGGGGGACTAGCGGGAGGGCCATTTCTCTTCTTC; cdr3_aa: CASSLGGLAGGPFLFF
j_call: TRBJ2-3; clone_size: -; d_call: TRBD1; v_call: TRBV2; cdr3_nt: TGTGCCAGCAGGACCGGGACAGGGATAAGCACAGATACGCAGTATTTT; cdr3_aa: CASRTGTGISTDTQYF
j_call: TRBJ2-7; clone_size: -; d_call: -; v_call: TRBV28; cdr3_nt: TGTGCCAGCAGCACAAATCTAGCGCCGCGGCCCTACGAGCAGTACTTC; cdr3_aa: CASSTNLAPRPYEQYF